This T cell receptor beta chain was recovered during a study of shared clonotypes between healthy human individuals (dated by TCRdb to about 2020). For the study in its entirety: A few men and a couple of women, aged 18 to 49 years, made up the cohort. For each donor, three plates each were used for CD4 naive and CD4 memory, two plates were used for CD8 naive, and one plate was used for CD8 memory. To estimate repertoire size and how much clonotype sharing occurs between individuals, the study deeply sequenced the blood TCR repertoires of a handful of healthy adults. To increase sequencing depth and limit assay-specific biases, TCR repertoire library preparation and sequencing were carried out by different laboratories using diverse techniques. Between about 0.94 and 8.9 billion PBMCs per donor were obtained by leukapheresis. Results the study describes overall, beyond this receptor: Incomplete sequencing was indicated by rarefaction of sorted-subset datasets, despite the large sequencing depth. Compared with non-shared clonotypes, clonotypes shared by all four sorted-subset donors had higher generation probabilities. Because the study included a small number of donors, the genetic and exposure-history diversity represented was limited. Pairwise subsampling led to the expectation that sequencing depth would affect the degree of clonotype sharing among donors. Across a few donors, roughly 5.4% of naive CD4, approximately 3.6% of naive CD8, under 2.5% of memory CD4, and 0.4% of memory CD8 clonotypes were shared. Sampling was limited to blood, and TCR repertoires in tissue likely differ from TCR repertoires in blood. Estimated clonotype richness was generally larger for naive than for memory subsets.

V and J are truncated by 4 bases and 5 bases respectively, leaving an intervening sequence of 12 bases. The CDR3 numbers 13 residues from cysteine through phenylalanine. Only the CDR3 part of the read is kept: 39 bases, read in frame from the first base. Looking up the germline V gene yields CDR1 LGHNT and CDR2 FRNRAP. In the case of this clone: What this receptor recognizes is not known. There are no base qualities to consult, and no much larger clone falls within one base.

Healthy HIV-negative adults with no recently reported acute infections or vaccinations were included as donors. Only Caucasian adults living in Nashville, Tennessee, USA were represented among the donors. Magnetic negative selection was used to enrich CD4+ T cells, after which naive cells were positively selected on CD45RA and the negative fraction became the memory subset. Blood was collected by leukapheresis, and PBMCs were isolated by Ficoll-Histopaque density gradient centrifugation and then cryopreserved in liquid nitrogen vapor phase. Analytical flow cytometry was used to check the purity and quantity of every magnetically sorted T cell population. Genomic DNA was isolated from each sorted fraction and quantified by UV absorbance on a Nanodrop 2000c. Using the deep immunoSEQ assay, TCR CDR3 regions were amplified from genomic DNA by multiplex PCR. Extracted genomic DNA from each cell subset was spread evenly across all wells of several immunoSEQ 96-well plates, with each plate serving as a replicate. For sorted subsets, around 200 ng genomic DNA, equal to tens of thousands of T cell genomes, was loaded into each replicate PCR. Purified libraries were quantified with a Qubit 3.0 fluorometer, sized on a Bioanalyzer 2100, and re-quantified with the KAPA Library Quantification kit. Each immunoSEQ 96-well plate was sequenced on its own single-read 150-cycle Illumina NextSeq 550 flow cell. Concerning the study's data processing: Because the immunoSEQ output held only junctional sequences and lacked quality scores, the filtering could not match the filtering applied to full-length reads. To assign V/J genes and CDR3, sequences were annotated using PyIR, a Python wrapper for IgBLAST v1.9, with IMGT germline references. Reads were filtered out if the reads had weak V/J assignments (E-value above 1e-6), no CDR3, stop codons, out-of-frame junctions, or ambiguous translated residues. V3J clonotypes were defined as sequences sharing an identical inferred V gene, J gene, and CDR3 amino acid sequence. To compute the percentage overlap between repertoires, the number of shared unique clonotypes was divided by the size of the smaller repertoire. Repertoire richness was assessed with RTK rarefaction, the Chao1 estimator, and Recon v2.1 estimates of unobserved clonotypes. Generation probabilities were computed with OLGA for all TCRbeta clonotypes obtained by the gDNA method from a handful of donors. In its TCRdb copy, this immuneACCESS table keeps in-frame sequences only and misses some clones. Where compared with another copy, unresolved V genes explain less than half of these, and the others have no known cause. The DNA was the basis for D and trimming; V, J and clone size are from that table. The sample records roughly 2.5 million clones, around nine tenths of which are singletons. The top ten constitute around 0.14% of the sample.

The chain links TRBV12-5 with TRBJ2-7; the D call is tentative, TRBD1 or TRBD2, as each matches 6 bases. The TCR sequence derives from a young man in good health. The specimen sequenced was naive CD4+ T cells sorted from blood. The cell subset or site label for this specimen denotes: CD45RA+ positively selected. The CDR3 region has the sequence CASGSGGPHEQYF. Here is the DNA: TGTGCTAGTGGTTCTGGGGGGCCCCACGAGCAGTACTTC.